These 27 T cell receptor beta chains share one sample of origin, sequenced in a study of blood T cell repertoires in COVID-19. This table comes from immunoSEQ multiplex PCR, and its TCRdb copy is limited to in-frame clones, with some not included. Here the sample spans around 71,000 clones, 70% to 85% being singletons. Sequenced: peripheral blood. The receptors come from an older man with acute or convalescent COVID-19.

This chain uses TRBV19 with TRBJ1-1; D ambiguous. Germline CDR1 is LNHDA and CDR2 is SQIVND (reference sequence). V was pared by 1 base and J by 0 bases, with 6 bases between. CDR3 length equals 14 residues. The CDR3 loop reads CASSIGGVNTEAFF. As DNA, the CDR3 is TGTGCCAGTAGTATAGGTGGAGTGAACACTGAAGCTTTCTTT.

The genes are TRBV28 and TRBJ1-2; D not resolved. V shed 8 bases and J shed 5 bases, with 15 bases lying between them. There are 13 residues in the CDR3. CDR1 is MDHEN and CDR2 is SYDVKM in the germline V gene. The CDR3 DNA sequence: TGTGCCAGCTCAGAGGTTTCTAGGTATGGCTACACCTTC. Its protein product is CASSEVSRYGYTF.

This chain links TRBV29-1 with TRBJ1-1; the D is unclear. The CDR3 runs to 15 residues. Trimming took 3 bases from V and 1 from J, leaving 15 bases between them. Per germline, CDR1 SQVTM and CDR2 ANQGSEA. CDR3 region: CSVDLPGMANTEAFF. In DNA, the CDR3 is TGCAGCGTTGATTTGCCCGGGATGGCGAACACTGAAGCTTTCTTT.

The chain has TRBV30 and TRBJ2-5; TRBD1 might be the D (6 bases). The CDR3 totals 13 residues. Germline V gene sequence: CDR1 GTSNPN, CDR2 SVGIG (reference sequence). With 4 bases removed from V and 4 bases from J, the gap between germline ends came to 13 bases. CDR3 residues: CAWKDAGAETQYF. CDR3 sequence (DNA): TGTGCCTGGAAGGATGCAGGGGCAGAGACCCAGTACTTC.

This chain links TRBV2 with TRBJ2-1; 11 bases fit TRBD2. Germline V CDR1 and CDR2: SNHLY, FYNNEI. This CDR3 has 14 amino acids. With 6 bases clipped from V and 4 bases from J, the junction kept 2 bases outside the gene matches. CDR3 amino acids: CASRASGGYNEQFF. The CDR3 coding sequence is TGTGCCAGCAGAGCTAGCGGGGGGTACAATGAGCAGTTCTTC.

The rearrangement joins TRBV5-6 to TRBJ2-5, with D unclear. CDR1 and CDR2 from the germline V gene are SGHDT and YYEEEE. The V gene lost 1 base and the J gene lost 0 bases, with 13 bases spanning the gap. The CDR3 runs to 16 residues. This chain's CDR3 is CASSLFLATDQETQYF. As DNA, the CDR3 is TGTGCCAGCAGCTTGTTTCTGGCCACAGACCAAGAGACCCAGTACTTC.

V usage is TRBV7-9 and J usage is TRBJ1-4; 7 nucleotides agree with TRBD1. V lost 5 bases and J lost 8; bases outside the gene matches: 5. The CDR3 spans 13 residues. The germline gives CDR1 SEHNR, CDR2 FQNEAQ (reference sequence). CDR3 sequence: CASSLAGGEKLFF. The CDR3 nucleotides are TGTGCCAGCAGCCTGGCAGGGGGGGAAAAACTGTTTTTT.

The CDR3 DNA reads TGTGCCAGTAGTATTACGGGAGGCAAATCGGGGGAGCAGTACTTC. Protein product: CASSITGGKSGEQYF. V usage is TRBV19 and J usage is TRBJ2-7; 7 bases align to TRBD2. Germline V gene lookup returns CDR1 LNHDA and CDR2 SQIVND (reference sequence). The ends lost 3 bases at V and 7 bases at J; junction bases unmatched: 12. CDR3 length: 15 residues. The entire variable domain, with the rest obtained from reference TRBV19 and TRBJ2-7, is as follows: DGGITQSPKYLFRKEGQNVTLSCEQNLNHDAMYWYRQDPGQGLRLIYYSQIVNDFQKGDIAEGYSVSREKKESFPLTVTSAQKNPTAFYLCASSITGGKSGEQYFGPGTRLTVT.

The rearrangement links TRBV6-2 or TRBV6-3 to TRBJ2-4, with D uncertain. Deletions cut 0 bases from V and 2 bases from J, with 17 bases between. CDR3 length: 18 residues. CDR1 and CDR2 from the germline V gene are MNHEY and SVGEGT. The CDR3 reads CASSYSSETSLSKNIQYF. The CDR3 DNA reads as TGTGCCAGCAGTTACTCGAGCGAAACGTCATTATCCAAAAACATTCAGTACTTC.

The chain carries TRBV5-8 and TRBJ2-7; a possible D gene is TRBD2 (5 bases). This CDR3 region has 13 residues. Germline V gene data show CDR1 as SGHTS and CDR2 as YDEGEE. Trimming took off 2 bases at V and 0 bases at J, with 6 bases between the two ends. This chain's CDR3 is CASSFRGSYEQYF. The CDR3 region has the DNA TGTGCCAGCAGCTTCCGGGGCTCCTACGAGCAGTACTTC.

The rearrangement uses TRBV2 and TRBJ2-2; tentative D call: TRBD1 (6 bases). This CDR3 spans 15 amino acids. Germline V gene lookup returns CDR1 SNHLY and CDR2 FYNNEI. The ends were cut back, 4 bases at V and 7 bases at J, with 16 bases in the middle. In DNA, the CDR3 is TGTGCCAGCAGTGCATACAGGGACGTTAGCGGGGAGCTGTTTTTT. The encoded protein is CASSAYRDVSGELFF.

The chain couples TRBV9 to TRBJ2-7; TRBD2 matches 9 bases. Germline lookup yields CDR1 SGDLS and CDR2 YYNGEE. J was trimmed by 2 bases and V by 5 bases; bases with no gene match: 11. The CDR3 spans 16 residues. The CDR3 coding sequence is TGTGCCAGCAGTCCCTCTGGGACTAGCAGCACCTACGAGCAGTACTTC. Residues: CASSPSGTSSTYEQYF. Full variable domain (outside the CDR3, taken from reference TRBV9 and TRBJ2-7): DSGVTQTPKHLITATGQRVTLRCSPRSGDLSVYWYQQSLDQGLQFLIQYYNGEERAKGNILERFSAQQFPDLHSELNLSSLELGDSALYFCASSPSGTSSTYEQYFGPGTRLTVT.

The chain couples TRBV5-4 to TRBJ2-1; 9 bases are a match to TRBD2. The ends lost 0 bases at V and 5 bases at J; junction bases unmatched: 6. The CDR3 totals 16 residues. The V gene's germline CDR1 is SGHNT and CDR2 YYREEE (reference sequence). CDR3 in DNA: TGTGCCAGCAGCTTGGCAGCGGGAGGCCTTAACAATGAGCAGTTCTTC. Its protein product is CASSLAAGGLNNEQFF.

The V gene is TRBV28, the J gene TRBJ2-7, with no clear D. The ends were cut back, 4 bases at V and 4 bases at J, with 11 bases in the middle. The CDR3 runs 13 residues. CDR1 is MDHEN, CDR2 SYDVKM, per germline. The CDR3 loop reads CASSSIPGYEQYF. CDR3 DNA: TGTGCCAGCAGTTCAATTCCCGGGTACGAGCAGTACTTC.

The CDR3 protein is CASSPSRGEAFF. For the CDR3, the DNA is TGTGCCAGCAGCCCATCCCGCGGCGAAGCTTTCTTT. V is TRBV11-2 and J is TRBJ1-1, with D hard to call. Deletions cut 5 bases from V and 8 bases from J, with 12 bases between. The CDR3 has 12 amino acids. CDR1 and CDR2 from the germline V gene are SGHAT and FQNNGV.

The chain carries TRBV2 and TRBJ2-7; D might be TRBD1 (6 bases). This CDR3 comprises 15 residues. Germline V CDR1 and CDR2: SNHLY, FYNNEI. V shed 7 bases and J shed 2 bases, with 18 bases lying between them. CDR3 amino acids: CASMKGNRETYEQYF. Written as DNA, the CDR3 is TGTGCCAGCATGAAAGGAAACAGGGAAACCTACGAGCAGTACTTC. The whole variable domain, filled in from reference TRBV2 and TRBJ2-7, reads EPEVTQTPSHQVTQMGQEVILRCVPISNHLYFYWYRQILGQKVEFLVSFYNNEISEKSEIFDDQFSVERPDGSNFTLKIRSTKLEDSAMYFCASMKGNRETYEQYFGPGTRLTVT.

J is TRBJ2-7 and V is TRBV5-4; D perhaps matches TRBD1 (6 bases). Germline lookup yields CDR1 SGHNT and CDR2 YYREEE (reference sequence). The CDR3 loop spans 14 amino acids. Deletions cut 1 base from V and 6 bases from J, with 14 bases between. CDR3 in amino acids: CASSLSRGRGEQYF. CDR3 sequence (DNA): TGTGCCAGCAGCTTGTCCAGGGGAAGGGGCGAGCAGTACTTC.

The gene calls are TRBV6-5 and TRBJ2-7, with TRBD2 identical over 8 bases. J gave up 2 bases and V 8 bases, and 8 bases lay outside the gene matches. This CDR3 spans 14 amino acids. CDR1 is MNHEY, CDR2 SVGAGI, per germline. CDR3 protein: CASGKREPTYEQYF. Here the CDR3 DNA reads TGTGCCAGCGGAAAGCGGGAGCCGACCTACGAGCAGTACTTC.

The J gene is TRBJ2-2, the V gene TRBV19, with 12 bases that match TRBD1. The V gene's germline CDR1 is LNHDA and CDR2 SQIVND (reference sequence). The CDR3 consists of 16 residues. V lost 6 bases, J lost 6 bases, and 8 bases stayed unmatched. The CDR3 region is CASRLPGQGASGELFF. As DNA, the CDR3 is TGTGCCAGTAGATTACCGGGACAGGGGGCGTCCGGGGAGCTGTTTTTT.

This clone was observed a handful of times. V gene TRBV14 combines with J gene TRBJ2-7, with D possibly matching TRBD2 (5 bases). Trimming removed 3 bases at V and 3 bases at J, with 12 bases between. The CDR3 loop spans 14 amino acids. Germline loops: CDR1 SGHDN, CDR2 FVKESK. CDR3: CASSQVGLYYEQYF. In DNA, the CDR3 is TGTGCCAGCAGCCAGGTTGGACTCTACTACGAGCAGTACTTC.

This chain connects TRBV6-5 to TRBJ1-5, with 7 nucleotides matching TRBD1. The junction had 11 bases not matched to a gene; V was cut back by 9 bases and J by 6 bases. The CDR3 has 14 amino acids. Germline V CDR1 and CDR2: MNHEY, SVGAGI. CDR3 DNA: TGTGCCAGTTCGACAGGGATAAAAGGTCAGCCCCAGCATTTT. Amino acids: CASSTGIKGQPQHF.

The chain recombines TRBV9 with TRBJ2-7; perhaps TRBD2 as D (6 bases). The germline V gene encodes CDR1 SGDLS and CDR2 YYNGEE. V was clipped by 3 bases and J by 0 bases, with 13 bases between them. The CDR3 runs 15 residues. The CDR3 spells CASSEAGHSSYEQYF. DNA of the CDR3: TGTGCCAGCAGCGAAGCGGGCCATAGCTCCTACGAGCAGTACTTC.

V usage is TRBV2 and J usage is TRBJ2-7, with a weak D call TRBD2 (6 bases). V lost 9 bases and J 0 bases, leaving 15 bases between the germline ends. CDR3 size: 14 residues. CDR1 and CDR2 (germline): SNHLY, FYNNEI. CDR3: CASSRDWSSYEQYF. Written as DNA, the CDR3 is TGTGCCAGTTCCCGGGACTGGAGCTCCTACGAGCAGTACTTC.

The chain employs TRBV15 and TRBJ2-2; D is perhaps TRBD2 (5 bases). The germline CDR1 and CDR2 sequences are LNHNV and YYDKDF (reference sequence). V was trimmed by 7 bases and J by 0 bases, leaving 9 bases between them. The CDR3 spans 14 residues. This CDR3 reads CATTRASNTGELFF. The CDR3 bases are TGTGCCACCACGAGGGCCTCGAACACCGGGGAGCTGTTTTTT.

This clone was seen only once. The J gene is TRBJ2-3, the V gene TRBV7-9, with 12 bases that match TRBD2. The CDR3 sequence is 16 residues long. The trim removed 6 bases at V and 6 bases at J, leaving 10 bases unmatched. Germline loops: CDR1 SEHNR, CDR2 FQNEAQ (reference sequence). The CDR3 DNA follows: TGTGCCAGCAGTCCTACCGGGACTAGCGGGTTGGATACGCAGTATTTT. Its translation: CASSPTGTSGLDTQYF.

The genes are TRBV13 and TRBJ1-6; no clear D gene. With 4 bases removed from V and 6 bases from J, the gap between germline ends came to 4 bases. The CDR3 is made up of 12 amino acids. Per germline, CDR1 PRHDT and CDR2 FYEKMQ (reference sequence). The CDR3 DNA reads as TGTGCCAGCAGCTCCCGTAATTCACCCCTCCACTTT. Protein sequence: CASSSRNSPLHF. The variable domain in full, completed from reference TRBV13 and TRBJ1-6, reads AAGVIQSPRHLIKEKRETATLKCYPIPRHDTVYWYQQGPGQDPQFLISFYEKMQSDKGSIPDRFSAQQFSDYHSELNMSSLELGDSALYFCASSSRNSPLHFGNGTRLTVT.

The V call is TRBV19, the J call TRBJ2-1; 9 bases are a match to TRBD2. Losses at the gene ends were 6 bases for V and 6 bases for J; bases not matched to a gene: 12. The length of the CDR3 is 16 residues. The germline V gene encodes CDR1 LNHDA and CDR2 SQIVND (reference sequence). CDR3 coding DNA: TGTGCCAGTAGGACCTCGACTAGCGGAGGACGCAATGAGCAGTTCTTC. It translates to CASRTSTSGGRNEQFF.